Listed below are T cell receptor beta chains from one sample, sequenced in a study of blood T cell repertoires in COVID-19. Sequencing was performed with immunoSEQ multiplex PCR; in TCRdb, only in-frame clones are kept and a portion is missing. This sample has 250,000 or so clones; approximately 81% occur once, and the top ten carry roughly 6.7%. The sample comprised PBMCs or T cells enriched from blood (not recorded which). The receptors come from a woman in her forties or fifties who had been exposed to COVID-19. Both conserved end residues are trimmed from each CDR3. The order of the fields is J gene, V gene, CDR3 protein.

TRBJ2-3 | TRBV6-5 | ASSPRRDTDTQY
TRBJ2-5 | TRBV6-2/TRBV6-3 | ASSYQGTVQETQY
TRBJ1-1 | TRBV5-1 | ASSFVWNTEAF
TRBJ1-5 | TRBV6-5 | ASSSSGYGKNQPQH
TRBJ1-2 | TRBV2 | ASSEASSQGNYGYT
TRBJ1-1 | TRBV12-3/TRBV12-4 | ASSRGGVTEAF
TRBJ1-4 | TRBV5-1 | ASSSFEIGSDEKLF
TRBJ1-4 | TRBV15 | ATSPPAARGEKLF
TRBJ2-5 | TRBV5-4 | ASSLHPGLAPRETQY
TRBJ1-2 | TRBV12-3/TRBV12-4 | ASNLRGPYGYT
TRBJ1-5 | TRBV19 | ASSIREQGGQPQH